Sequencing of this TCR beta chain was carried out in a study of post-analysis software for immune sequencing data. At the level of the study: The courses of disease that were included comprised relapsing-remitting, secondary progressive and progressive-relapsing multiple sclerosis. Study-wide results and caveats: There were five or six TRBV segments more frequent in patients than controls, and TRBV5-6, TRBV5-1 and TRBV20-1 were among them. Those with multiple sclerosis, the patient group, showed significantly lower normalized Chao1 diversity than controls.

Researchers reported that TCR beta cDNA libraries carried unique molecular identifiers. When roughly 1 to 10 million T cells were used, they gave hundreds of thousands of cDNA molecules. TCRdb re-called the PCR reads with MiXCR, one entry per CDR3 protein. The sample includes fewer than 550,000 distinct CDR3 sequences, about a third of them seen just once. The CDR3 extends over 14 amino acids. V was cut by 5 bases and J by 11 bases, with 21 bases left in between. The germline CDR1 and CDR2 sequences are MNHNS and SASEGT. This clonotype has only a few counts. Antigen unknown. The sequencing sample was made of blood. The chain is built from TRBV6-1 and TRBJ2-5, with D possibly TRBD2 on 5 matching bases. The TCR sequence derives from a girl younger than 18 with multiple sclerosis. This CDR3 is CASSRDPRYNEQYF. DNA of the CDR3: TGTGCCAGCAGTCGGGATCCTCGCTACAATGAGCAGTACTTC.